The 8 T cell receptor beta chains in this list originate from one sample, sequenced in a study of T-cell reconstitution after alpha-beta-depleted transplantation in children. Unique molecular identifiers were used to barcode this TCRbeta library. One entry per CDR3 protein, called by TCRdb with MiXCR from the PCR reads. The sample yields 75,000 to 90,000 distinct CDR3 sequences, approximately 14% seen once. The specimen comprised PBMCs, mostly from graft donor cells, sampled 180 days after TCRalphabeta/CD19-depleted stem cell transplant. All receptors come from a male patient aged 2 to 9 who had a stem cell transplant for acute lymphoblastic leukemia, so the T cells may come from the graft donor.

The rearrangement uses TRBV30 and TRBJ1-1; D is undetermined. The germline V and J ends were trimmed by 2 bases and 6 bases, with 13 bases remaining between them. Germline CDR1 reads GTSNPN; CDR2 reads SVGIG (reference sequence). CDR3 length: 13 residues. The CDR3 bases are TGTGCCTGGAGTCCCTGGGGTTGGCCTGAAGCTTTCTTT. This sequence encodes CAWSPWGWPEAFF.

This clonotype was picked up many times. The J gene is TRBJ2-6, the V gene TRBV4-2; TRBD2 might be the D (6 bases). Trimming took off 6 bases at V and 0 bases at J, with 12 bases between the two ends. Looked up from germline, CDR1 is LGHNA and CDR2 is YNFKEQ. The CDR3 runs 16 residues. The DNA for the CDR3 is TGTGCCAGCAGTCCGGAGGGTTTCTCTGGGGCCAACGTCCTGACTTTC. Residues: CASSPEGFSGANVLTF.

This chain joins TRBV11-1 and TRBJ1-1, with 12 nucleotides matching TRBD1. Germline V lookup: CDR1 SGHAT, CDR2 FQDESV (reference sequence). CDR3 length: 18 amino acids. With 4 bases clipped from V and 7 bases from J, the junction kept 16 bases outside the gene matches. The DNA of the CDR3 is TGTGCCAGCAGCTCATACCGATGGGGACAGGGGGCTTTAATTGAAGCTTTCTTT. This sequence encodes CASSSYRWGQGALIEAFF.

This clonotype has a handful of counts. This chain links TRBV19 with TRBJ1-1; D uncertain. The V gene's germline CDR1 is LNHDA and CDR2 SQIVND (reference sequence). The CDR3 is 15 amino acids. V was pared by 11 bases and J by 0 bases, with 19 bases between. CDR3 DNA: TGTGCCGTGCGCTGGCCGACTGACCTGAACACTGAAGCTTTCTTT. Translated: CAVRWPTDLNTEAFF.

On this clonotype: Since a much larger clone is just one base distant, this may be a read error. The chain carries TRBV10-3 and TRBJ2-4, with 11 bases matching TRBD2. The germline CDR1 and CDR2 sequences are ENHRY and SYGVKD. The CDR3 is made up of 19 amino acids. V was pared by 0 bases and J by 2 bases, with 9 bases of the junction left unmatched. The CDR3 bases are TGTGCCATCAGTGAGTCGGGACTAGCGGACCACCTACCCAAAAACATTCAGTACTTC. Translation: CAISESGLADHLPKNIQYF.

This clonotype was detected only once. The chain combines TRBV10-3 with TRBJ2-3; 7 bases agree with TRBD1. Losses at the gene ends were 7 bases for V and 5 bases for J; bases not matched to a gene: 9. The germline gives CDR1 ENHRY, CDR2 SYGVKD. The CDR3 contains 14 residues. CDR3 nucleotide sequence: TGTGCCATCATCGCGACAGGGACCATAGATACGCAGTATTTT. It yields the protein CAIIATGTIDTQYF.

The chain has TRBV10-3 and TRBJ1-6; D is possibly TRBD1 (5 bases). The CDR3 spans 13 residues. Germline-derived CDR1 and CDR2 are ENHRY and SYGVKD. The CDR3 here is CPVRATWDSPLHF. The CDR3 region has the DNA TGTCCCGTCAGGGCGACCTGGGACTCACCCCTCCACTTT.

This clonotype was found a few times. CDR3 residues: CASSLRADTEAFF. CDR3 DNA: TGCGCCAGCAGCTTGAGAGCGGACACTGAAGCTTTCTTT. The chain uses TRBV5-1 and TRBJ1-1, with unresolved D. This CDR3 contains 13 residues. Deletions cut 1 base from V and 3 bases from J, with 7 bases between. From germline, CDR1 is SGHRS and CDR2 YFSETQ.